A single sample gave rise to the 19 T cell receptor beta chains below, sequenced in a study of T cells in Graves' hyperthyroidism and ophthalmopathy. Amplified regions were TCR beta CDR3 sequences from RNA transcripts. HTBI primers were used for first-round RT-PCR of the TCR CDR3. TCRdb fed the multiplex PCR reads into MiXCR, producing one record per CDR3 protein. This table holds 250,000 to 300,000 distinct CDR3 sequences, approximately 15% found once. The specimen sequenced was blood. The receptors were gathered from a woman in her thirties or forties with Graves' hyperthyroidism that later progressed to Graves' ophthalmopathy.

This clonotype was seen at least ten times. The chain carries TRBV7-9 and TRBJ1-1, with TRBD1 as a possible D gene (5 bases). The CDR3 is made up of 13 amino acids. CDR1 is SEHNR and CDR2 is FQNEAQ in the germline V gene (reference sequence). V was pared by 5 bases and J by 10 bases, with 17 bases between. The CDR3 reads CASSKGMANLAFF. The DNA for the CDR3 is TGTGCCAGCAGCAAGGGGATGGCTAATTTAGCTTTCTTT.

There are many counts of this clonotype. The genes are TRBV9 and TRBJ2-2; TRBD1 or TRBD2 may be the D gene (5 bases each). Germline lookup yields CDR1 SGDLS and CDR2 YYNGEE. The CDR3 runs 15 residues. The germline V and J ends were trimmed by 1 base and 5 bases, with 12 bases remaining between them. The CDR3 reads CASSVTGTLTGELFF. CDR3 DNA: TGTGCCAGCAGCGTAACCGGGACCCTAACCGGGGAGCTGTTTTTT.

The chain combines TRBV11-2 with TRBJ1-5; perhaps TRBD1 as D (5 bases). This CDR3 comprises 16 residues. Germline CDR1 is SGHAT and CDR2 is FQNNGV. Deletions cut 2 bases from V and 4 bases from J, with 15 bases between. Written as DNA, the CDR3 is TGTGCCAGCAGCTTACATAAGGGGAGGGGTAATCAGCCCCAGCATTTT. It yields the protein CASSLHKGRGNQPQHF.

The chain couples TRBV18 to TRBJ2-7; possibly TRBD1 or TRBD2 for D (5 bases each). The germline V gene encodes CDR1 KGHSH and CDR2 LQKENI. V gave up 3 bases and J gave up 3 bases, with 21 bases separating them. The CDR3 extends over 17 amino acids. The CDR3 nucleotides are TGTGCCAGCTCACCCATTTTGGGGGACGGGTCCGGCTACGAGCAGTACTTC. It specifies CASSPILGDGSGYEQYF.

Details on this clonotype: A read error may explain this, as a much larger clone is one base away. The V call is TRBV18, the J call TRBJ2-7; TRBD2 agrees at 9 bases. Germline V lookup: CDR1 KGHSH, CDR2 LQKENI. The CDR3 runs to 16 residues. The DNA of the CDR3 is TGTGCCAGCTCACTAAATAGCGGGAGCGGGGCCTACGAGCAGCACTTC. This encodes CASSLNSGSGAYEQHF.

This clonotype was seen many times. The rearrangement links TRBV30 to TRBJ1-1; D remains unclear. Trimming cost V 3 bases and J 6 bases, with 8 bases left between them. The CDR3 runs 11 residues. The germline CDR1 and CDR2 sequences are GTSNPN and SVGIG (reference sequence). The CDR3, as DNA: TGTGCCTGGAGCCGGTGGGCTGAAGCTTTCTTT. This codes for CAWSRWAEAFF.

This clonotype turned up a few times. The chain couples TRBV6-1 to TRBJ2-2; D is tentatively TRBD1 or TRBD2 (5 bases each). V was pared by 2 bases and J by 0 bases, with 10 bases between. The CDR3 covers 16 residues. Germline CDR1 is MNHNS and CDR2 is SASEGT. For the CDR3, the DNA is TGTGCCAGCAGTGAACAGGGAGTCGCGAACACCGGGGAGCTGTTTTTT. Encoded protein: CASSEQGVANTGELFF.

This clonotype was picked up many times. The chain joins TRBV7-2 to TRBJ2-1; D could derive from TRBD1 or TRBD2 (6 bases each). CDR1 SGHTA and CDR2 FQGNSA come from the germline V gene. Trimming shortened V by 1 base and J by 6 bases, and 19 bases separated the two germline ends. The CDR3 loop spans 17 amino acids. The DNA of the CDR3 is TGTGCCAGCAGCTTAGAGGGGGGCCGAGCAATGGGCAATGAGCAGTTCTTC. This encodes CASSLEGGRAMGNEQFF.

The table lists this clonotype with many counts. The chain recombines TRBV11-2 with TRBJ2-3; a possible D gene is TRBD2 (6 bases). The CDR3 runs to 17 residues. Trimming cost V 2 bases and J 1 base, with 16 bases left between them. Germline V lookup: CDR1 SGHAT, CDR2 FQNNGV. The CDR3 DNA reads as TGTGCCAGCAGCTTACGTAGGCGTACGGGGGGCACAGATACGCAGTATTTT. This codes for CASSLRRRTGGTDTQYF. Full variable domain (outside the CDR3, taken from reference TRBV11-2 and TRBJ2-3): EAGVAQSPRYKIIEKRQSVAFWCNPISGHATLYWYQQILGQGPKLLIQFQNNGVVDDSQLPKDRFSAERLKGVDSTLKIQPAKLEDSAVYLCASSLRRRTGGTDTQYFGPGTRLTVL.

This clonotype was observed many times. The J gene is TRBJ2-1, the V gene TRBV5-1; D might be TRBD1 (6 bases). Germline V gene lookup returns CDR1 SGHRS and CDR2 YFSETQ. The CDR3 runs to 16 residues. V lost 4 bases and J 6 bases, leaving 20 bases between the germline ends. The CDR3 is CASSPTGTPSLNEQFF. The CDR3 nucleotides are TGCGCCAGCAGCCCAACCGGGACACCGTCCCTCAATGAGCAGTTCTTC.

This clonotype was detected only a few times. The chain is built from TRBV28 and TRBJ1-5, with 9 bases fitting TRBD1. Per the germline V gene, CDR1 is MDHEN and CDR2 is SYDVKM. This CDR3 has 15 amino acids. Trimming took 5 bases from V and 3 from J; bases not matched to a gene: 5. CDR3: CASSPGQGNNQPQHF. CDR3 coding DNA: TGTGCCAGCAGTCCAGGACAGGGGAACAATCAGCCCCAGCATTTT.

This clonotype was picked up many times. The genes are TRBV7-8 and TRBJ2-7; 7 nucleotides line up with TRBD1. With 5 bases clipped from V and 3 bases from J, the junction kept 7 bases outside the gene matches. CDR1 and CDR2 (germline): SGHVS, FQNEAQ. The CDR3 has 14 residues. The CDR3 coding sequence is TGTGCCAGCAGCGCCTCACAGGGGTTCTACGAGCAGTACTTC. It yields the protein CASSASQGFYEQYF.

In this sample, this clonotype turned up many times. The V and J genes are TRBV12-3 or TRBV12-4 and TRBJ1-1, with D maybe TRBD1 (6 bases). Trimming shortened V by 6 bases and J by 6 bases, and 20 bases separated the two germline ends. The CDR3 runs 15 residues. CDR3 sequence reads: CASSLTGRGVSEAFF. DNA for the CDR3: TGTGCCAGCAGCCTTACAGGGAGGGGAGTATCTGAAGCTTTCTTT.

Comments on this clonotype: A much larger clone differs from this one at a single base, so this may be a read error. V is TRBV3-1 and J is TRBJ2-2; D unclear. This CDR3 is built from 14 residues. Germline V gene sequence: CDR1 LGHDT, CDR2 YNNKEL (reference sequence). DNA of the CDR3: TGTGCCAGCCGCCACTACCAGCTCACCGGGGAGCTGTTTTTT. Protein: CASRHYQLTGELFF.

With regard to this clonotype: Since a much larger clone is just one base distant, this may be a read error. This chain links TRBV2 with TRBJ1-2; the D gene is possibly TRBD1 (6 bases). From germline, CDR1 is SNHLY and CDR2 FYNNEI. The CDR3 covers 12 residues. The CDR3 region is CANSGQSYGYTF. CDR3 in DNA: TGTGCCAACAGTGGACAGTCCTATGGCTACACCTTC.

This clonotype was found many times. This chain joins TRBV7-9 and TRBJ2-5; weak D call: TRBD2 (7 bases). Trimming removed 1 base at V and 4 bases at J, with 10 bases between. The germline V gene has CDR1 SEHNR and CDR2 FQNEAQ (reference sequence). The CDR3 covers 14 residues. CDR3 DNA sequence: TGTGCCAGCAGCTTAGTGGGGGGGGCAGAGACCCAGTACTTC. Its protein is CASSLVGGAETQYF.

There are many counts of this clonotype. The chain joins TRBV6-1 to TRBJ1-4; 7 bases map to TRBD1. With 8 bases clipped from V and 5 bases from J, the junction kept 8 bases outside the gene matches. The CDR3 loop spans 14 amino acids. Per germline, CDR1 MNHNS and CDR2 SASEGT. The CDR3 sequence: CASCPTGWNEKLFF. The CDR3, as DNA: TGTGCCAGCTGTCCGACAGGGTGGAATGAAAAACTGTTTTTT.

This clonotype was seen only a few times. CDR3 in DNA: TGTGCCAGCAGCGTACGGGAACTAGCGGCAGATACGCAGTATTTT. Amino acid sequence: CASSVRELAADTQYF. The genes are TRBV9 and TRBJ2-3; TRBD2 aligns across 8 bases. Germline V CDR1 and CDR2: SGDLS, YYNGEE. Trimming removed 1 base from V and 4 bases from J; junction bases left unmatched: 5. This CDR3 contains 15 residues.

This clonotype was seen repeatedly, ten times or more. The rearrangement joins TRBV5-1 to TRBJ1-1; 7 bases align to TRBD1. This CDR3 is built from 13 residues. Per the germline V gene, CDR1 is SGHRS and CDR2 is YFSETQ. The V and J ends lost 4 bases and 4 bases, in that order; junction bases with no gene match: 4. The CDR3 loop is CASSPRQGTEAFF. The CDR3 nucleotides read TGCGCCAGCAGCCCTCGACAGGGCACTGAAGCTTTCTTT.